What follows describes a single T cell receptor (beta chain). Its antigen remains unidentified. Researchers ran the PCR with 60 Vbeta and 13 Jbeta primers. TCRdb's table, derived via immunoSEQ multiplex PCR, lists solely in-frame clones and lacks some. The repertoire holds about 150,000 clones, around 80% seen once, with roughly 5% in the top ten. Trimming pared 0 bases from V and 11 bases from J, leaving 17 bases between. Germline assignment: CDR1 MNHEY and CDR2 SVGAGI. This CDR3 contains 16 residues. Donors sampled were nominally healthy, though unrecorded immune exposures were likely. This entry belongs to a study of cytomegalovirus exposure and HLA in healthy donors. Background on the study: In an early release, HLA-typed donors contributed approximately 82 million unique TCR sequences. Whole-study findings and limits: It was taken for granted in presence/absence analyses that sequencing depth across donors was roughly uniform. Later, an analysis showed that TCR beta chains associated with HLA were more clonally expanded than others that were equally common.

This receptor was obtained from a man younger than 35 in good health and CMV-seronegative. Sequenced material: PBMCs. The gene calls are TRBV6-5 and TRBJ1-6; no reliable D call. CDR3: CASSYSPLVESAPLHF. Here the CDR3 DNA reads TGTGCCAGCAGTTACTCCCCCCTGGTGGAGTCGGCACCCCTCCACTTT.